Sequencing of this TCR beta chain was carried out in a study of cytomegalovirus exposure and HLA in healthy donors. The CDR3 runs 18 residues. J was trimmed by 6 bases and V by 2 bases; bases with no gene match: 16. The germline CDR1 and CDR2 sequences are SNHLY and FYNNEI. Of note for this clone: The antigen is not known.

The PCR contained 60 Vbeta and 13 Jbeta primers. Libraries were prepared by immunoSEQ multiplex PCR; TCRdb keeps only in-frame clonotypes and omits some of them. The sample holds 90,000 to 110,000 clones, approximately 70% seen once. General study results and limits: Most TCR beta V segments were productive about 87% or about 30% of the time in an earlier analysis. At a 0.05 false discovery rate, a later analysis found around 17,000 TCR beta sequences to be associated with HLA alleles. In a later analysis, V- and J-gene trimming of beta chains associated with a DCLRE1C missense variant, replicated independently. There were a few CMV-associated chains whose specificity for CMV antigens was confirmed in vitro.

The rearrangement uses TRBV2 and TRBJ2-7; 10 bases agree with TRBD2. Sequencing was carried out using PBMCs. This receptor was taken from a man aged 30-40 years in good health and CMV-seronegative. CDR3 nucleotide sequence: TGTGCCAGCAGTGAACAAGGATGGACTAGCGGTGTGTCGGGCGAGCAGTACTTC. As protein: CASSEQGWTSGVSGEQYF.